The clone carrying this T cell receptor beta chain was picked up many times. These data belong to a study of blood T cells in healthy people across ages. Drawn from each donor were 8.5 to 10 milliliters of peripheral blood. Together with a sample-barcoded 5' primer, a J-beta primer mix was included in a second PCR lasting about 7 to 12 cycles. One entry per CDR3 protein, called by TCRdb with MiXCR from the 5' RACE reads. The sample has hundreds of thousands of distinct CDR3 sequences, around 32% seen once. Material for sequencing was blood. The clonotype originates from a woman aged 80 or over in good health.

CDR3 residues: CASSFEGGSGSQPQHF. CDR3 coding DNA: TGTGCCAGCAGCTTCGAAGGGGGGTCGGGTAGTCAGCCCCAGCATTTT. The chain couples TRBV7-9 to TRBJ1-5; tentative D call: TRBD1 (6 bases). The CDR3 has 16 residues. Per the germline V gene, CDR1 is SEHNR and CDR2 is FQNEAQ (reference sequence). V was clipped by 3 bases and J by 6 bases, with 18 bases between them. Supplemented by reference TRBV7-9 and TRBJ1-5, the full variable domain reads DTGVSQNPRHKITKRGQNVTFRCDPISEHNRLYWYRQTLGQGPEFLTYFQNEAQLEKSRLLSDRFSAERPKGSFSTLEIQRTEQGDSAMYLCASSFEGGSGSQPQHFGDGTRLSIL.